Listed here are 25 T cell receptor beta chains from one sample, sequenced in a study of Ad26.COV2.S vaccination and SARS-CoV-2 variants. Some clones are missing from TCRdb's copy, which holds only in-frame ones; the method was immunoSEQ multiplex PCR. The table has around 420,000 clones, roughly 88% seen once; the top ten hold less than 4.5%. The treatment was: some 20 received Ad26.COV2.S at low or high dose, single or two shots; about 5 received placebo; per-sample allocation not given. Collection of samples fell on day 63 after the first vaccine or placebo injection. Sequencing was performed on peripheral blood, taken in a trial of Ad26.COV2.S vaccine versus placebo. All receptors derive from a person aged 18-60 years who received the Ad26.COV2.S COVID-19 vaccine or a placebo.

A remark on this clone: Other DNA sequences in the sample encode the same CDR3. The chain is built from TRBV3-1 (or the pseudogene TRBV3-2) and TRBJ1-5, with D tentatively TRBD1 (5 bases). This CDR3 is built from 13 residues. From germline, CDR1 is LGHDT and CDR2 YNNKEL (reference sequence). Deletions cut 4 bases from V and 2 bases from J, with 6 bases between. DNA of the CDR3: TGTGCCAGCAGCCGCAGGGGCAATCAGCCCCAGCATTTT. It encodes CASSRRGNQPQHF.

V usage is TRBV7-9 and J usage is TRBJ2-7, with TRBD1 matching over 7 bases. J lost 2 bases, V lost 5 bases, and 12 bases had no gene match. This CDR3 contains 16 residues. From germline, CDR1 is SEHNR and CDR2 FQNEAQ (reference sequence). This chain's CDR3 is CASSDPTGFLAYEQYF. The CDR3 DNA is TGTGCCAGCAGCGACCCGACAGGGTTTTTAGCCTACGAGCAGTACTTC.

This clone occurred once. The genes are TRBV3-1 (or the pseudogene TRBV3-2) and TRBJ2-3; D not certain. The CDR3 loop spans 17 amino acids. CDR1 and CDR2 (germline): LGHDT, YNNKEL (reference sequence). The ends were cut back, 1 base at V and 1 base at J, with 15 bases in the middle. The CDR3 DNA reads as TGTGCCAGCAGCCAAGGTCTGCTGGGTCGGGGCACAGATACGCAGTATTTT. Protein: CASSQGLLGRGTDTQYF.

J is TRBJ1-2 and V is TRBV4-3; maybe TRBD1 (5 bases). V was cut by 4 bases and J by 2 bases, with 5 bases left in between. The CDR3 spans 12 residues. Germline V gives CDR1 LGHNA, CDR2 YSLEER. CDR3 sequence: CASSRDNYGYTF. CDR3 DNA: TGCGCCAGCAGCCGGGACAACTATGGCTACACCTTC.

This sequence joins TRBV5-5 and TRBJ2-5; TRBD1 agrees at 7 bases. Per germline, CDR1 SGHKS and CDR2 YYEKEE (reference sequence). V was clipped by 2 bases and J by 5 bases; unmatched bases: 9. The CDR3 has 15 residues. The chain's CDR3 is CASSFRGLAMETQYF. The CDR3 DNA sequence: TGTGCCAGCAGCTTTAGGGGGCTGGCTATGGAGACCCAGTACTTC.

A remark on this clone: This sequence is one base from a far larger clone and is likely a read error. The rearrangement links TRBV28 to TRBJ1-5; maybe TRBD1 (6 bases). Trimming took 5 bases from V and 3 from J, leaving 11 bases between them. Germline CDR1 reads MDHEN; CDR2 reads SYDVKM. The CDR3 runs to 14 residues. Written as DNA, the CDR3 is TGTGCCAGCAGTCAGAGGGGGGACAATCAGCCCCAGCATTTT. Its translation: CASSQRGDNQPQHF. The full variable domain, completed using reference TRBV28 and TRBJ1-5, is DVKVTQSSRYLVKRTGEKVFLECVQDMDHENMFWYRQDPGLGLRLIYFSYDVKMKEKGDIPEGYSVSREKKERFSLILESASTNQTSMYLCASSQRGDNQPQHFGDGTRLSIL.

The rearrangement links TRBV29-1 to TRBJ2-1; possibly TRBD2 for D (6 bases). CDR3 size: 14 residues. CDR1 is SQVTM, CDR2 ANQGSEA, per germline. V shed 4 bases and J shed 6 bases, with 16 bases lying between them. DNA for the CDR3: TGCAGCGTTGGCCTCTGGGGGGTCAGCAATGAGCAGTTCTTC. Protein product: CSVGLWGVSNEQFF.

This chain links TRBV7-2 with TRBJ1-1; D uncertain. Germline values: CDR1 SGHTA, CDR2 FQGNSA. This CDR3 is built from 14 residues. V lost 5 bases, J lost 6 bases, and 16 bases lay in between. The CDR3 here is CASSPMGRKPEAFF. As DNA, the CDR3 is TGTGCCAGCAGCCCTATGGGAAGGAAGCCTGAAGCTTTCTTT.

This chain joins TRBV28 and TRBJ1-3, with TRBD1 matching over 8 bases. CDR3 length: 15 residues. Germline V lookup: CDR1 MDHEN, CDR2 SYDVKM. The V and J ends lost 2 bases and 5 bases, in that order; junction bases with no gene match: 5. The CDR3 region has the DNA TGTGCCAGCAGTTTACCAGGGGGCATGCGAAACACCATATATTTT. This gives the protein CASSLPGGMRNTIYF.

The CDR3 DNA sequence: TGTGCCAGCAGCTTGGGACAGCATTATCTTAACTATGGCTACACCTTC. This gives the protein CASSLGQHYLNYGYTF. This chain links TRBV11-1 with TRBJ1-2; 7 bases line up with TRBD1. Trimming at V came to 3 bases and at J to 1 base, leaving 8 bases not matched to a gene. Germline V gene data show CDR1 as SGHAT and CDR2 as FQDESV (reference sequence). The CDR3 has 16 residues. Complete variable domain (other parts from reference TRBV11-1 and TRBJ1-2): EAEVAQSPRYKITEKSQAVAFWCDPISGHATLYWYRQILGQGPELLVQFQDESVVDDSQLPKDRFSAERLKGVDSTLKIQPAELGDSAMYLCASSLGQHYLNYGYTFGSGTRLTVV.

The V and J genes are TRBV6-1 and TRBJ1-2, with 7 bases identical to TRBD1. Per the germline V gene, CDR1 is MNHNS and CDR2 is SASEGT. This CDR3 comprises 13 residues. V was pared by 3 bases and J by 4 bases, with 2 bases of the junction left unmatched. The CDR3 DNA follows: TGTGCCAGCAGTGATAACAGGGGCTATGGCTACACCTTC. This gives the protein CASSDNRGYGYTF.

The chain has TRBV11-2 and TRBJ2-7, with D possibly being TRBD2 (7 bases). V was clipped by 2 bases and J by 5 bases, with 16 bases between them. The CDR3 length is 15 residues. CDR1 SGHAT and CDR2 FQNNGV come from the germline V gene. DNA for the CDR3: TGTGCCAGCAGCTTAACTGGGGGGGCGCGGGACGAGCAGTACTTC. Translation gives CASSLTGGARDEQYF.

The rearrangement uses TRBV19 and TRBJ2-7, with unresolved D. Germline V gene data show CDR1 as LNHDA and CDR2 as SQIVND (reference sequence). V lost 6 bases and J 2 bases, leaving 14 bases between the germline ends. The CDR3 extends over 14 amino acids. The CDR3 nucleotides are TGTGCCAGTAGCTACTCCCCCGGCGCCTACGAGCAGTACTTC. It encodes CASSYSPGAYEQYF.

The chain is built from TRBV3-1 (or the pseudogene TRBV3-2) and TRBJ1-1; D possibly corresponds to TRBD1 (5 bases). Germline V gives CDR1 LGHDT, CDR2 YNNKEL (reference sequence). Trimming pared 4 bases from V and 4 bases from J, leaving 16 bases between. CDR3 length equals 15 residues. The CDR3 coding sequence is TGTGCCAGCAGCCCGCGGATAAGCGGGGGCACTGAAGCTTTCTTT. This codes for CASSPRISGGTEAFF.

The gene calls are TRBV15 and TRBJ1-6, with D hard to call. The germline V gene encodes CDR1 LNHNV and CDR2 YYDKDF (reference sequence). The V end lost 0 bases, the J end lost 10 bases, and 4 bases lay between the germline ends. The CDR3 extends over 12 amino acids. The CDR3, as DNA: TGTGCCACCAGCAGAGATCAGTCACCCCTCCACTTT. Translation gives CATSRDQSPLHF.

J is TRBJ1-4 and V is TRBV6-5; tentative D call: TRBD1 (6 bases). Trimming stripped 2 bases from V and 5 bases from J, with 6 bases between. The CDR3 loop spans 13 amino acids. Germline CDR1 and CDR2: MNHEY and SVGAGI. The CDR3 sequence: CASSYDRNEKLFF. The CDR3, as DNA: TGTGCCAGCAGTTACGACAGGAATGAAAAACTGTTTTTT.

This rearrangement joins TRBV5-1 to TRBJ1-1; no clear D gene. The CDR3 is made up of 13 amino acids. Looked up from germline, CDR1 is SGHRS and CDR2 is YFSETQ. V shed 1 base and J shed 4 bases, with 8 bases lying between them. Written as DNA, the CDR3 is TGCGCCAGCAGCTTGACGGGGTCCACTGAAGCTTTCTTT. Its protein product is CASSLTGSTEAFF. Complete variable domain (other parts from reference TRBV5-1 and TRBJ1-1): KAGVTQTPRYLIKTRGQQVTLSCSPISGHRSVSWYQQTPGQGLQFLFEYFSETQRNKGNFPGRFSGRQFSNSRSEMNVSTLELGDSALYLCASSLTGSTEAFFGQGTRLTVV.

This clone was seen a handful of times. The chain combines TRBV13 with TRBJ2-7; no reliable D call. V was clipped by 5 bases and J by 7 bases, with 21 bases between them. The germline CDR1 and CDR2 sequences are PRHDT and FYEKMQ (reference sequence). The CDR3 loop spans 15 amino acids. The CDR3 nucleotides read TGTGCCAGCAGCGGCGGACGAGGTCCGGGTGTGGAGCAGTACTTC. Its protein is CASSGGRGPGVEQYF.

The rearrangement links TRBV3-1 (or the pseudogene TRBV3-2) to TRBJ1-1; D is unclear. The V gene's germline CDR1 is LGHDT and CDR2 YNNKEL (reference sequence). V was shortened by 4 bases and J by 7 bases, with 7 bases between the two germline ends. The CDR3 has 11 amino acids. CDR3 loop: CASSLGIEAFF. Here the CDR3 DNA reads TGTGCCAGCAGCCTCGGGATTGAAGCTTTCTTT.

There are a few counts of this clone. The chain links TRBV7-6 to TRBJ1-5, with TRBD1 identical over 9 bases. The CDR3 runs 19 residues. The V gene's germline CDR1 is SGHVS and CDR2 FNYEAQ. The V segment lost 1 base and the J segment 2 bases; nucleotides outside the gene matches: 12. The CDR3 here is CASSLGVTGGGWGNQPQHF. The CDR3 coding sequence is TGTGCCAGCAGCTTAGGTGTCACAGGGGGCGGGTGGGGCAATCAGCCCCAGCATTTT.

The chain links TRBV7-2 to TRBJ1-2, with D perhaps matching TRBD1 (5 bases). The CDR3 extends over 14 amino acids. V gave up 7 bases and J gave up 2 bases, with 14 bases separating them. From germline, CDR1 is SGHTA and CDR2 FQGNSA. CDR3 nucleotide sequence: TGTGCCAGCACCAAAGGGACCGAGAACTATGGCTACACCTTC. Translated, it gives CASTKGTENYGYTF.

The V call is TRBV5-6, the J call TRBJ2-7; D unresolved. The V end was cut by 0 bases, the J end by 6 bases, with 7 bases between. From germline, CDR1 is SGHDT and CDR2 YYEEEE. This CDR3 is 12 amino acids long. DNA of the CDR3: TGTGCCAGCAGCTTGGCGTTTGTCGAGCAGTACTTC. Translating it yields CASSLAFVEQYF.

The V call is TRBV5-1, the J call TRBJ1-2; D perhaps matches TRBD1 (5 bases). The CDR3 is 17 residues long. V dropped 1 base and J dropped 2 bases, with 18 bases sitting between them. Germline lookup yields CDR1 SGHRS and CDR2 YFSETQ. The CDR3 nucleotides read TGCGCCAGCAGCTTGTTCGAGGTGGGGACCACGAACTATGGCTACACCTTC. Its translation: CASSLFEVGTTNYGYTF. The whole variable domain, remainder taken from reference TRBV5-1 and TRBJ1-2, is KAGVTQTPRYLIKTRGQQVTLSCSPISGHRSVSWYQQTPGQGLQFLFEYFSETQRNKGNFPGRFSGRQFSNSRSEMNVSTLELGDSALYLCASSLFEVGTTNYGYTFGSGTRLTVV.

The chain carries TRBV5-1 and TRBJ1-2; 8 bases agree with TRBD1. Germline CDR1 and CDR2: SGHRS and YFSETQ. With V trimmed by 2 bases and J by 3 bases, 12 bases remained unmatched. The CDR3 is made up of 17 amino acids. The CDR3 region has the DNA TGCGCCAGCAGCTTACGTCAGGGGGCGAATTCCGACTATGGCTACACCTTC. It translates to CASSLRQGANSDYGYTF.

Comment on this clone: The sample holds other DNA sequences that translate to the same CDR3. The CDR3 region has the DNA TGTGCCAGCAGCCTAGGGGACAATGAGCAGTTCTTC. Encoded protein: CASSLGDNEQFF. V usage is TRBV5-6 and J usage is TRBJ2-1; a weak D match, TRBD1 (5 bases). CDR1 is SGHDT, CDR2 YYEEEE, per germline. The CDR3 consists of 12 residues. With 4 bases removed from V and 5 bases from J, the gap between germline ends came to 7 bases.